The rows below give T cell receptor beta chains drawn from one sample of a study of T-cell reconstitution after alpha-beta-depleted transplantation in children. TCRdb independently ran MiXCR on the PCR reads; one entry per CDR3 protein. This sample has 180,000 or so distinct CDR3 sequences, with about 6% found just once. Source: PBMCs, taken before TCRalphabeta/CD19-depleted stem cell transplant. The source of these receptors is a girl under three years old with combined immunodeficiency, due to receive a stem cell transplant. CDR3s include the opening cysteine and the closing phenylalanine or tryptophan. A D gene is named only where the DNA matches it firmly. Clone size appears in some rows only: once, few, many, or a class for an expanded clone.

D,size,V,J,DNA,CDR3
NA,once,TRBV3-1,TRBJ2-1,TGTGCCTGCTGCCTAGTGGGAGGTACCTACAATGAGCAGTTCTTC,CACCLVGGTYNEQFF
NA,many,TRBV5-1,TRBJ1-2,TGCGCCAGCAGCTTGGAGGGTCTTACCTATGGCTACACCTTC,CASSLEGLTYGYTF
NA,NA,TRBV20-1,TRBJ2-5,TGCAGTGCTACCAAAGACAGCACCAGGGACTTAAAGTACCAAGAGACCCAGTACTTC,CSATKDSTRDLKYQETQYF
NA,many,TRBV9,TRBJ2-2,TGTGCCAGCAGCGACCTCAGAGGGACCGGGGAGCTGTTTTTT,CASSDLRGTGELFF
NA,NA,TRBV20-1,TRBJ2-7,TGCAGTGCAAAGGCGACTAGTGCCCTACCTTACGAGCAGTACTTC,CSAKATSALPYEQYF
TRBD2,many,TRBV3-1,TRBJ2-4,TGTGCCAGCAGCCTGGGGACTAGCGGGAGATACAATCTAGCCAAAAACATTCAGTACTTC,CASSLGTSGRYNLAKNIQYF
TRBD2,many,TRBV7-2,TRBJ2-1,TGTGCCAGCAGCTTAGAAGCTAGCGGGAATGTGGATGAGCAGTTCTTC,CASSLEASGNVDEQFF
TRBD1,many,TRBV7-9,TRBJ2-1,TGTGCCAGCAGCTCCCCCGGACAGGGGAGCTCCTACAATGAGCAGTTCTTC,CASSSPGQGSSYNEQFF
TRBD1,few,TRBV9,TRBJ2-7,TGTGCCAGCAGCGTAGCTACAGGGGTCTCCTACGAGCAGTACTTC,CASSVATGVSYEQYF
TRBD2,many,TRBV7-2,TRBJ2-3,TGTGCCAGCAGCCCCACTAGCGGGACCACAGATACGCAGTATTTT,CASSPTSGTTDTQYF
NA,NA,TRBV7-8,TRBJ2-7,TGTGCCAGCAGCCCACGATGGGCGGTCAGCTACGAGCAGTACTTC,CASSPRWAVSYEQYF
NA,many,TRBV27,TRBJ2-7,TGTGCCAGCAGCCAACTTTACAGCTACGAGCAGTACTTC,CASSQLYSYEQYF
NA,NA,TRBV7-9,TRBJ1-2,TGTGCCAGCAGGGGCGGACAGTTTTTAATTAACTATGGCTACACCTTC,CASRGGQFLINYGYTF
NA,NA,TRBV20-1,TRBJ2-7,TGCAGTGCTAGGTACGAGCGGGACACCTACGAGCAGTACTTC,CSARYERDTYEQYF
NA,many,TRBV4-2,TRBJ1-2,TGTGCCAGCAGCCAATCCTGGGGCTACACCTTC,CASSQSWGYTF
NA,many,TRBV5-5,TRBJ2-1,TGTGCCAGCAGCTTTCTTCAGGACTACAATGAGCAGTTCTTC,CASSFLQDYNEQFF
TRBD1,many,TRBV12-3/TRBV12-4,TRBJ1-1,TGTGCCAGCAGTCCTGGACAGGGCCTTGAAGCTTTCTTT,CASSPGQGLEAFF
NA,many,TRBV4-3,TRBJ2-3,TGCGCCAGCAGCCAAGTGAAGGGCTACACAGATACGCAGTATTTT,CASSQVKGYTDTQYF
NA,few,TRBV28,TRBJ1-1,TGTGCCAGCAGCCTTACAGGGATGGAAGCTTTCTTT,CASSLTGMEAFF
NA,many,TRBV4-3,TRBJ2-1,TGCGCCAGCAGCCAAGACGTCAGGGCCAATGAGCAGTTCTTC,CASSQDVRANEQFF
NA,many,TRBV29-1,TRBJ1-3,TGCAGCGTCGCGATAGGAAACTCTGGAAACACCATATATTTT,CSVAIGNSGNTIYF
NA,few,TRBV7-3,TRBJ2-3,TGTGCCAGCAGCTTATACCCCGGGGGCAGCGGGAGCACAGATACGCAGTATTTT,CASSLYPGGSGSTDTQYF
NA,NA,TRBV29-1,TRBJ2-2,TGCAGCGTTGATGCGGGCCCTGGAGGGCCCGGGGAGCTGTTTTTT,CSVDAGPGGPGELFF
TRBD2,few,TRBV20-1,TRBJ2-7,TGCAGTGCTAGAAACTTGACTAGCGGAGCCTACGAGCAGTACTTC,CSARNLTSGAYEQYF
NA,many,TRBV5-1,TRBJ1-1,TGCGCCAGCAGCTCCCTCGGGGCAGCGATGAACACTGAAGCTTTCTTT,CASSSLGAAMNTEAFF
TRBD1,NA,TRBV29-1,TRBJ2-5,TGCAGCGTTGCCCCCCCCGGACAGGCGGCCCTGTACTTC,CSVAPPGQAALYF
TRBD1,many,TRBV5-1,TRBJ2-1,TGCGCCAGCAGCTTGGAACAGGGGGCGCTGGGCGAGCAGTTCTTC,CASSLEQGALGEQFF
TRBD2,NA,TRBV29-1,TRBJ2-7,TGCAGCGTCCAAACTAGCGGGGGTTCATACGAGCAGTACTTC,CSVQTSGGSYEQYF
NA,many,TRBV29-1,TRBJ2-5,TGCAGCGTTGAATCGTCGGGGACACTACAAGAGACCCAGTACTTC,CSVESSGTLQETQYF
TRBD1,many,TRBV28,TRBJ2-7,TGTGCCAGCAGCAACATTGGACAGGGCGGCGGGTGGACCCCCTACGAGCAGTACTTC,CASSNIGQGGGWTPYEQYF
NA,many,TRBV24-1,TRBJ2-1,TGTGCCACCAGTGTAGCAGGGCACAATTACAATGAGCAGTTCTTC,CATSVAGHNYNEQFF
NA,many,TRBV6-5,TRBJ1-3,TGTGCCAGCAGTTTCGGCAGACAGACAAACTCTGGAAACACCATATATTTT,CASSFGRQTNSGNTIYF
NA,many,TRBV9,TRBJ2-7,TGTGCCAGCAGCGCCGGGACCAATCTTCCTCGGGAGCAGTACTTC,CASSAGTNLPREQYF
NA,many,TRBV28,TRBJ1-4,TGTGCCAGCAGTTTATCTGGGGGGCCAAATGAAAAACTGTTTTTT,CASSLSGGPNEKLFF
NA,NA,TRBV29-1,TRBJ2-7,TGCAGCGTTGAACTGGTAGCGGAAGCCTACGAGCAGTACTTC,CSVELVAEAYEQYF
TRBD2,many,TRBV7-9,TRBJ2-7,TGTGCCAGCAACCGAGCGGGGGGAATGGGCGAGCAGTACTTC,CASNRAGGMGEQYF
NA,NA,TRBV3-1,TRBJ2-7,TGTGCCAGCTGCCCCCCGTGGGGTCGAGGCTACGAGCAGTACTTC,CASCPPWGRGYEQYF
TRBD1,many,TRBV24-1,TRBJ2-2,TGTGCCACCAGTGTCCGGACAGGGGGCTGGCCCAAGGGCACCGGGGAGCTGTTTTTT,CATSVRTGGWPKGTGELFF
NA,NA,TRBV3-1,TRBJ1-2,TGTGCCAGCAGCCAAGATCGGGCAGGAGTACAGGGCTACACCTTC,CASSQDRAGVQGYTF
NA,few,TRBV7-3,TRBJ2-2,TGTGCCAGCAGCTTAGGACTGGACAGCATCACCGGGGAGCTGTTTTTT,CASSLGLDSITGELFF
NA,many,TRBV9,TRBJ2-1,TGTGCCAGCAGCTTCACATTGGTGGGCTCCTACAATGAGCAGTTCTTC,CASSFTLVGSYNEQFF
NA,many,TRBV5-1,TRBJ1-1,TGCGCCAGCAATCAAGAGGGCACTGAAGCTTTCTTT,CASNQEGTEAFF